The next 6 T cell receptor beta chains were all read from a single sample in a study of early stage breast cancer tumors (dated 2017 in TCRdb). Library generation was performed with the immunoSEQ multiplex PCR assay. TCRdb stores this immuneACCESS table with in-frame sequences only. Part of the clones is absent; in the studies checked, under half of the shortfall reflects unresolved V genes, and no reason is known for the rest. This sample gives 50,000 to 65,000 clones in total; about nine tenths of them show up just once. The ten largest clones capture around 5% of the sample. The sample taken for sequencing was blood. The origin of the receptors is a person between 65 and 80 years old with breast cancer.

This chain uses TRBV10-3 with TRBJ2-7; 8 nucleotides line up with TRBD2. Germline V lookup: CDR1 ENHRY, CDR2 SYGVKD. The trim removed 6 bases at V and 2 bases at J, leaving 6 bases unmatched. The CDR3 runs to 14 residues. CDR3 sequence: CAISPSGSTYEQYF. CDR3 bases: TGTGCCATCAGCCCCAGCGGGAGCACCTACGAGCAGTACTTC.

The chain has TRBV18 and TRBJ2-3; D might be TRBD2 (5 bases). The CDR3 has 13 residues. Germline CDR1 is KGHSH and CDR2 is LQKENI. The V end was cut by 8 bases, the J end by 0 bases, with 9 bases between. Written as DNA, the CDR3 is TGTGCCAGCGCGGAGGAGAGCACAGATACGCAGTATTTT. This gives the protein CASAEESTDTQYF.

The chain combines TRBV7-6 with TRBJ2-2; 10 nucleotides line up with TRBD2. Germline CDR1 and CDR2: SGHVS and FNYEAQ. There are 14 residues in the CDR3. J gave up 7 bases and V 7 bases, and 6 bases lay outside the gene matches. The CDR3 bases are TGTGCCAGCACGAGGACTAGCGGAGACGGGGAGCTGTTTTTT. This translates into CASTRTSGDGELFF.

This rearrangement joins TRBV18 to TRBJ1-5; D possibly corresponds to TRBD1 (6 bases). Germline V gene sequence: CDR1 KGHSH, CDR2 LQKENI. Trimming cost V 6 bases and J 5 bases, with 17 bases left between them. The CDR3 totals 15 residues. CDR3: CASSLRGRRDQPQHF. CDR3 nucleotides: TGTGCCAGCTCCCTCAGGGGCAGGCGGGATCAGCCCCAGCATTTT.

This clone has only a few counts. The rearrangement uses TRBV19 and TRBJ1-6, with D possibly matching TRBD1 (5 bases). Per germline, CDR1 LNHDA and CDR2 SQIVND (reference sequence). The CDR3 spans 15 residues. V was trimmed by 1 base and J by 7 bases, leaving 11 bases between them. The CDR3: CASSIARVGNSPLHF. CDR3 in DNA: TGTGCCAGTAGTATAGCCAGGGTGGGCAATTCACCCCTCCACTTT.

The V and J genes are TRBV9 and TRBJ2-5; 9 bases align to TRBD1. The CDR3 extends over 15 amino acids. Germline V gene data show CDR1 as SGDLS and CDR2 as YYNGEE. J was trimmed by 5 bases and V by 4 bases; bases with no gene match: 9. The CDR3 loop is CASSFRQGGQETQYF. The CDR3 region has the DNA TGTGCCAGCAGCTTCCGACAGGGGGGACAGGAGACCCAGTACTTC.